The 24 T cell receptor beta chains reported below all come from one sample, sequenced in a study of blood T cell repertoires in COVID-19 (dated by TCRdb to between 2020 and 2021). Receptor amplification or capture employed the immunoSEQ multiplex PCR assay. This immuneACCESS table, as held by TCRdb, lists in-frame sequences with V and J called but not all clones. Of the missing ones, under half trace to an unresolved V gene in checked studies; the others have no known cause. This sample is represented by roughly 250,000 clones; around four fifths of them were singletons. The ten most abundant clones make up 5% to 8% of the sample. The sample was peripheral blood. These receptors originate from a woman between 55 and 75 years old with active or convalescent COVID-19.

This rearrangement joins TRBV18 to TRBJ1-2; no clear D gene. The CDR3 is made up of 13 amino acids. CDR1 KGHSH and CDR2 LQKENI come from the germline V gene. V shed 2 bases and J shed 2 bases, with 6 bases lying between them. CDR3 DNA sequence: TGTGCCAGCTCACCAGAGGGCAACTATGGCTACACCTTC. This encodes CASSPEGNYGYTF.

The V gene is TRBV20-1, the J gene TRBJ2-4; TRBD1 is a possible D gene (5 bases). The CDR3 contains 18 residues. The germline V gene has CDR1 DFQATT and CDR2 SNEGSKA (reference sequence). V was cut by 3 bases and J by 0 bases, with 21 bases left in between. The CDR3 nucleotides are TGCAGTGCTAGTGAAGACAGAGGTCTACGTCTAGCCAAAAACATTCAGTACTTC. Translating gives CSASEDRGLRLAKNIQYF.

V and J are TRBV10-2 and TRBJ1-6, with a tentative D call TRBD1 (6 bases). The CDR3 spans 13 residues. V gave up 7 bases and J gave up 4 bases, with 8 bases separating them. Germline CDR1 is WSHSY and CDR2 is SAAADI. The DNA of the CDR3 is TGCGCCAGCATGGGGGCTTATAATTCACCCCTCCACTTT. Residues: CASMGAYNSPLHF.

The gene calls are TRBV13 and TRBJ2-3, with 16 bases lining up with TRBD2. J lost 12 bases, V lost 5 bases, and 8 bases had no gene match. CDR1 is PRHDT, CDR2 FYEKMQ, per germline (reference sequence). The CDR3 covers 15 residues. The CDR3: CASSLGTSGGGSQYF. CDR3 DNA: TGTGCCAGCAGCCTCGGGACTAGCGGGGGGGGGTCACAGTATTTT.

This chain joins TRBV3-1 (or the pseudogene TRBV3-2) and TRBJ2-7; TRBD1 matches 7 bases. V lost 0 bases to trimming and J lost 7 bases; unmatched junction nucleotides: 9. This CDR3 region has 15 residues. Germline V gene lookup returns CDR1 LGHDT and CDR2 YNNKEL (reference sequence). CDR3 protein: CASSQELEGAGEQYF. The CDR3 nucleotides are TGTGCCAGCAGCCAAGAATTAGAGGGGGCAGGGGAGCAGTACTTC.

The rearrangement links TRBV5-1 to TRBJ2-3, with a tentative D call TRBD2 (5 bases). Germline assignment: CDR1 SGHRS and CDR2 YFSETQ. The CDR3 contains 15 residues. Trimming left V 0 bases short and J 1 base short, with 9 bases between. CDR3: CASSLGGSGTDTQYF. Written as DNA, the CDR3 is TGCGCCAGCAGCTTGGGTGGGAGTGGCACAGATACGCAGTATTTT.

A single count supports this clone. The CDR3 region is CASSPRQVDTQYF. CDR3 nucleotides: TGTGCCAGCTCACCACGGCAAGTCGATACGCAGTATTTT. The V and J genes are TRBV18 and TRBJ2-3; no reliable D call. Germline-derived CDR1 and CDR2 are KGHSH and LQKENI. The V and J ends lost 1 base and 6 bases respectively, with 8 bases between them. The CDR3 has 13 amino acids.

The chain uses TRBV12-3 or TRBV12-4 and TRBJ1-1; D may be TRBD1 (6 bases). The CDR3 sequence is 13 residues long. The V end was cut by 7 bases, the J end by 4 bases, with 13 bases between. In DNA, the CDR3 is TGTGCCAGCAAAGGGGGAGGGGGCACTGAAGCTTTCTTT. Translated, it gives CASKGGGGTEAFF.

This chain joins TRBV5-3 and TRBJ2-7, with a possible D match to TRBD2 (6 bases). TRBV5-3 is filed as an ORF, its function uncertain. The CDR3 totals 15 residues. Trimming removed 0 bases from V and 4 bases from J, with 14 bases in between. The CDR3 loop is CARSLELPREYEQYV. CDR3 nucleotide sequence: TGTGCCAGAAGCTTGGAGCTCCCACGGGAGTACGAGCAGTACGTC.

The V and J genes are TRBV15 and TRBJ1-1; 10 bases map to TRBD1. Germline CDR1 and CDR2: LNHNV and YYDKDF (reference sequence). The CDR3 sequence is 17 residues long. With 4 bases clipped from V and 0 bases from J, the junction kept 8 bases outside the gene matches. The CDR3 region has the DNA TGTGCCACCAGCAAGGACAGGGGGATAATTATGAACACTGAAGCTTTCTTT. Translating it yields CATSKDRGIIMNTEAFF.

The rearrangement joins TRBV3-1 (or the pseudogene TRBV3-2) to TRBJ2-7, with TRBD2 matching over 7 bases. The CDR3 is made up of 13 amino acids. Trimming took 4 bases from V and 6 from J; bases not matched to a gene: 6. Germline values: CDR1 LGHDT, CDR2 YNNKEL (reference sequence). CDR3 nucleotide sequence: TGTGCCAGCAGCCGGACTAGTCCCGGCGAGCAGTACTTC. Encoded protein: CASSRTSPGEQYF.

The chain couples TRBV11-2 to TRBJ2-3; 7 bases map to TRBD1. Per germline, CDR1 SGHAT and CDR2 FQNNGV. Trimming at V came to 1 base and at J to 0 bases, leaving 4 bases not matched to a gene. The CDR3 extends over 16 amino acids. Here the CDR3 DNA reads TGTGCCAGCAGCTTAGGGGGGACAGCGAGCACAGATACGCAGTATTTT. Its protein product is CASSLGGTASTDTQYF.

The V gene is TRBV25-1, the J gene TRBJ1-2; the D gene is possibly TRBD1 (5 bases). The germline V gene has CDR1 MGHDK and CDR2 SYGVNS. The CDR3 contains 13 residues. V dropped 3 bases and J dropped 4 bases, with 9 bases sitting between them. CDR3 protein: CASSEQGGYGYTF. DNA of the CDR3: TGTGCCAGCAGTGAGCAGGGTGGCTATGGCTACACCTTC.

V gene TRBV5-8 combines with J gene TRBJ2-7; possibly TRBD1 for D (5 bases). V lost 3 bases and J 0 bases, leaving 10 bases between the germline ends. CDR3 size: 14 residues. Germline V gene sequence: CDR1 SGHTS, CDR2 YDEGEE. CDR3 in DNA: TGTGCCAGCAGCTCGAACAGGAACTCCTACGAGCAGTACTTC. Amino acid sequence: CASSSNRNSYEQYF.

J is TRBJ1-1 and V is TRBV3-1 (or the pseudogene TRBV3-2); possibly TRBD1 for D (5 bases). Germline assignment: CDR1 LGHDT and CDR2 YNNKEL (reference sequence). CDR3 length equals 14 residues. With 3 bases removed from V and 3 bases from J, the gap between germline ends came to 11 bases. DNA of the CDR3: TGTGCCAGCAGCCACAGTCGGGGGGACACTGAAGCTTTCTTT. Amino acids: CASSHSRGDTEAFF.

This clone appeared a single time. The chain recombines TRBV15 with TRBJ2-5; no firm D call. The CDR3 has 14 residues. In germline, CDR1 is LNHNV, CDR2 YYDKDF (reference sequence). Trimming took off 0 bases at V and 2 bases at J, with 7 bases between the two ends. CDR3 sequence: CATSRERLQETQYF. The DNA of the CDR3 is TGTGCCACCAGCAGAGAGAGACTGCAAGAGACCCAGTACTTC.

The rearrangement links TRBV4-1 to TRBJ1-5; D gene ambiguous. The CDR3 has 15 amino acids. Germline V gene sequence: CDR1 MGHRA, CDR2 YSYEKL. The ends were cut back, 0 bases at V and 3 bases at J, with 9 bases in the middle. CDR3 sequence reads: CASSQDRGYNQPQHF. CDR3 DNA: TGCGCCAGCAGCCAAGATCGAGGATACAATCAGCCCCAGCATTTT.

The V and J genes are TRBV28 and TRBJ2-7; 9 positions match TRBD1. J lost 6 bases, V lost 10 bases, and 13 bases had no gene match. Germline V gives CDR1 MDHEN, CDR2 SYDVKM. The length of the CDR3 is 14 residues. Written as DNA, the CDR3 is TGTGCCACCGAGGGACAGGGCGGCGTTCCCGAGCAGTACGTC. Its translation is CATEGQGGVPEQYV.

The gene calls are TRBV28 and TRBJ1-1; the D gene is possibly TRBD1 (5 bases). Germline CDR1 MDHEN, CDR2 SYDVKM. The CDR3 has 15 amino acids. V shed 7 bases and J shed 3 bases, with 18 bases lying between them. The CDR3 spells CASIRAWGVHTEAFF. The CDR3 DNA is TGTGCCAGCATTAGGGCGTGGGGGGTTCACACTGAAGCTTTCTTT.

This sequence joins TRBV28 and TRBJ2-3; 7 positions match TRBD2. This CDR3 has 15 residues. Germline V gene data show CDR1 as MDHEN and CDR2 as SYDVKM. Trimming cost V 6 bases and J 3 bases; bases outside gene matches: 9. The chain's CDR3 is CASSSFGGGTDTQYF. CDR3 bases: TGTGCCAGCAGCTCCTTTGGCGGGGGAACAGATACGCAGTATTTT. Drawing the rest from reference TRBV28 and TRBJ2-3, the complete variable domain is DVKVTQSSRYLVKRTGEKVFLECVQDMDHENMFWYRQDPGLGLRLIYFSYDVKMKEKGDIPEGYSVSREKKERFSLILESASTNQTSMYLCASSSFGGGTDTQYFGPGTRLTVL.

Only a few counts were recorded for this clone. The chain joins TRBV10-3 to TRBJ2-1; 12 bases agree with TRBD2. Germline V gene lookup returns CDR1 ENHRY and CDR2 SYGVKD. With 0 bases clipped from V and 0 bases from J, the junction kept 3 bases outside the gene matches. CDR3 length: 18 residues. The CDR3 reads CAISESPSGGDSYNEQFF. For the CDR3, the DNA is TGTGCCATCAGTGAGTCTCCTAGCGGGGGGGACTCCTACAATGAGCAGTTCTTC.

This clone was recorded a few times. The rearrangement links TRBV9 to TRBJ2-5, with 11 bases identical to TRBD2. The CDR3 consists of 15 residues. The V and J ends lost 4 bases and 5 bases, in that order; junction bases with no gene match: 7. Per the germline V gene, CDR1 is SGDLS and CDR2 is YYNGEE. The CDR3 DNA follows: TGTGCCAGCAGCCCGCAGGCTAGCGGGAGGGAGACCCAGTACTTC. Its protein product is CASSPQASGRETQYF.

The gene calls are TRBV12-3 or TRBV12-4 and TRBJ2-5; perhaps TRBD2 as D (7 bases). The V end lost 8 bases, the J end lost 5 bases, and 15 bases lay between the germline ends. The CDR3 spans 13 residues. DNA for the CDR3: TGTGCCAGCGCCCGGGGGGCCGGTGAGACCCAGTACTTC. This codes for CASARGAGETQYF.

The CDR3 sequence is CASSPGYSSYNEQFF. The CDR3 region has the DNA TGTGCCAGTAGTCCAGGATATAGCTCCTACAATGAGCAGTTCTTC. The chain is built from TRBV19 and TRBJ2-1, with unresolved D. Germline CDR1 LNHDA, CDR2 SQIVND (reference sequence). This CDR3 has 15 residues. Trimming left V 5 bases short and J 0 bases short, with 11 bases between.